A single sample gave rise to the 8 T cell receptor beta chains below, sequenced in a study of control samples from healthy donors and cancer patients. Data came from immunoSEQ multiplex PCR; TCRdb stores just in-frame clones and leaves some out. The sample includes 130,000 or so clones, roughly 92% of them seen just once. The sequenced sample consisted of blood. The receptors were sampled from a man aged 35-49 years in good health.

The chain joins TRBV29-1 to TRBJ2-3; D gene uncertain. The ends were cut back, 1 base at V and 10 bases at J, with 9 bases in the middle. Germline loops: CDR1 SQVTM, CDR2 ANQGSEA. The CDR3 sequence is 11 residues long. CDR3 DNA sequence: TGCAGCGTTGAAGGTGGGGATGCGCAGTATTTT. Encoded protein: CSVEGGDAQYF.

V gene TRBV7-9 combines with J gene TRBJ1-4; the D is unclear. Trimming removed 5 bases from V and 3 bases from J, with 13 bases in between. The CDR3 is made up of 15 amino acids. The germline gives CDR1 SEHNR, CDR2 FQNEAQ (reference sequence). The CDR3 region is CASSRGSVANEKLFF. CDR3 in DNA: TGTGCCAGCAGCCGAGGGTCGGTTGCTAATGAAAAACTGTTTTTT.

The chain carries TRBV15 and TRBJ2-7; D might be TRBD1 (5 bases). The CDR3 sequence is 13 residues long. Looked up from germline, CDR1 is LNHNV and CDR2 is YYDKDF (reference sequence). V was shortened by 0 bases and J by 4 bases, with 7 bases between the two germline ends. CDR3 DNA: TGTGCCACCAGCAGAGATGACAGATACGAGCAGTACTTC. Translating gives CATSRDDRYEQYF. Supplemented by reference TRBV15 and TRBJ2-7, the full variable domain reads DAMVIQNPRYQVTQFGKPVTLSCSQTLNHNVMYWYQQKSSQAPKLLFHYYDKDFNNEADTPDNFQSRRPNTSFCFLDIRSPGLGDTAMYLCATSRDDRYEQYFGPGTRLTVT.

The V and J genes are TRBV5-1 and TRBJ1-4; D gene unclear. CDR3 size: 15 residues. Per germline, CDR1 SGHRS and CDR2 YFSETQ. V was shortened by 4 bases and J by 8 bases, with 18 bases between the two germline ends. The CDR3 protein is CASSRSGGSIEKLFF. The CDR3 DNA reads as TGCGCCAGCAGCCGCAGCGGCGGTTCAATCGAAAAACTGTTTTTT.

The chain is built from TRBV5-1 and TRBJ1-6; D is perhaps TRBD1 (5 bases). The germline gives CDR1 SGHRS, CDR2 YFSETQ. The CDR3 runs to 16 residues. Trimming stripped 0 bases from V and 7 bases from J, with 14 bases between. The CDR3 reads CASSLAGPSSNSPLHF. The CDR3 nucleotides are TGCGCCAGCAGCTTGGCGGGACCCTCGTCGAATTCACCCCTCCACTTT.

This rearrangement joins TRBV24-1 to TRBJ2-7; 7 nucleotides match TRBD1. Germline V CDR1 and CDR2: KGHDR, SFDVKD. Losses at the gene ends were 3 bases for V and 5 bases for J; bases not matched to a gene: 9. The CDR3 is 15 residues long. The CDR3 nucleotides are TGTGCCACCAGTGATCGGGCAGGGGGATCCCACGAGCAGTACTTC. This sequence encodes CATSDRAGGSHEQYF.

The CDR3 is CASSRSRGAGELFF. The CDR3, as DNA: TGCGCCAGCAGCCGCAGCAGGGGGGCCGGGGAGCTGTTTTTT. The chain has TRBV5-1 and TRBJ2-2; possible D gene TRBD1, 7 bases. The CDR3 extends over 14 amino acids. Trimming shortened V by 4 bases and J by 6 bases, and 13 bases separated the two germline ends. CDR1 is SGHRS, CDR2 YFSETQ, per germline.

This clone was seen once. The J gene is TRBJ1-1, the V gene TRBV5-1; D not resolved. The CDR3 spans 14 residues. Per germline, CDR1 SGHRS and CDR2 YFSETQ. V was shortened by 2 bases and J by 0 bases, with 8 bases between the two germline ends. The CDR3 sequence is CASSFRGMNTEAFF. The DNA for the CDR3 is TGCGCCAGCAGCTTCAGAGGGATGAACACTGAAGCTTTCTTT.